The entry below gives a single T cell receptor beta chain sequence along with its context. The antigen is unknown. These data originate in a study of CD8 T cells in Susac syndrome. Whole-study results and caveats: The study conceded that relatively few individuals underwent its TCR sequencing and HLA analysis. Clonal expansion was not observed in the Susac syndrome CD4+ T cell repertoires.

An input of roughly 0.45 to 1 ug of RNA was subjected to reverse transcription using random hexamers. One entry per CDR3 protein results from TCRdb running MiXCR on the immunoSEQ multiplex PCR reads. In the table there are under 200,000 distinct CDR3 sequences, around 90% of which are singletons. CDR3 length: 14 amino acids. The V segment lost 3 bases and the J segment 5 bases; nucleotides outside the gene matches: 7. Germline CDR1 reads SQVTM; CDR2 reads ANQGSEA. Sequenced input: CD4+ T cells from PBMCs. This TCR derives from a human donor with Susac syndrome. The V call is TRBV29-1, the J call TRBJ2-5; 9 nucleotides agree with TRBD2. In DNA, the CDR3 is TGCAGCGTTGATGATAGCGGGGGACTCGAGACCCAGTACTTC. Protein sequence: CSVDDSGGLETQYF.